The rows below give T cell receptor beta chains drawn from one sample of a study of T cell changes during pregnancy in multiple sclerosis. Some clones are missing from TCRdb's copy, which holds only in-frame ones; the method was immunoSEQ multiplex PCR. The sample lists 85,000 to 120,000 clones; less than 95% were seen once. This specimen was peripheral blood, taken before pregnancy. The source is a female donor with multiple sclerosis, enrolled in a pregnancy study. CDR3s include the opening cysteine and the closing phenylalanine or tryptophan. A D gene is named only where the DNA matches it firmly. Size tells how often a clone was seen (once, few, many) or the class of an expanded clone, and some rows leave it out.

d_gene: TRBD2
len: 15
j_gene: TRBJ2-1
abundance: .
v_gene: TRBV7-8
CDR3aa: CASSRPGSGRQEQFF
CDR3nt: TGTGCCAGCAGCCGCCCAGGTAGCGGGAGACAGGAGCAGTTCTTC

d_gene: TRBD1
len: 15
j_gene: TRBJ1-6
abundance: .
v_gene: TRBV27
CDR3aa: CASSSLQGDRSPLHF
CDR3nt: TGTGCCAGCAGTTCGCTCCAGGGGGATCGCTCACCCCTCCACTTT

d_gene: TRBD1
len: 14
j_gene: TRBJ2-5
abundance: .
v_gene: TRBV6-4
CDR3aa: CASRGLTGEETQYF
CDR3nt: TGTGCCAGCAGAGGTCTGACAGGGGAAGAGACCCAGTACTTC

d_gene: .
len: 11
j_gene: TRBJ1-1
abundance: .
v_gene: TRBV30
CDR3aa: CAWRRNTEAFF
CDR3nt: TGTGCCTGGAGGAGGAACACTGAAGCTTTCTTT

d_gene: .
len: 12
j_gene: TRBJ1-2
abundance: .
v_gene: TRBV6-5
CDR3aa: CASSDRLYGYTF
CDR3nt: TGTGCCAGCAGTGACAGGCTCTATGGCTACACCTTC

d_gene: TRBD1
len: 15
j_gene: TRBJ2-1
abundance: .
v_gene: TRBV28
CDR3aa: CASSSPGQGQNEQFF
CDR3nt: TGTGCCAGCAGCTCTCCGGGACAGGGTCAAAATGAGCAGTTCTTC

d_gene: TRBD1
len: 15
j_gene: TRBJ1-3
abundance: .
v_gene: TRBV6-5
CDR3aa: CASSRRDSSGNTIYF
CDR3nt: TGTGCCAGCAGTCGACGGGACAGCTCTGGAAACACCATATATTTT

d_gene: TRBD2
len: 16
j_gene: TRBJ2-7
abundance: .
v_gene: TRBV7-9
CDR3aa: CASSLGSRTSNYEQYF
CDR3nt: TGTGCCAGCAGCTTAGGAAGCCGGACTAGCAACTACGAGCAGTACTTC

d_gene: TRBD1
len: 17
j_gene: TRBJ2-2
abundance: .
v_gene: TRBV2
CDR3aa: CASKLILGQGKTGELFF
CDR3nt: TGTGCCAGCAAATTAATTCTCGGACAGGGGAAGACCGGGGAGCTGTTTTTT

d_gene: TRBD1
len: 15
j_gene: TRBJ2-7
abundance: .
v_gene: TRBV4-3
CDR3aa: CASSQATGGSYEQYF
CDR3nt: TGCGCCAGCAGCCAGGCGACAGGGGGATCTTACGAGCAGTACTTC

d_gene: .
len: 14
j_gene: TRBJ2-7
abundance: .
v_gene: TRBV2
CDR3aa: CASSTGGATYEQYF
CDR3nt: TGTGCCAGCAGTACAGGGGGGGCCACCTACGAGCAGTACTTC

d_gene: .
len: 15
j_gene: TRBJ2-1
abundance: .
v_gene: TRBV27
CDR3aa: CASSLSGQGWHEQFF
CDR3nt: TGTGCCAGCAGTTTATCAGGCCAGGGGTGGCATGAGCAGTTCTTC

d_gene: TRBD2
len: 16
j_gene: TRBJ2-1
abundance: .
v_gene: TRBV5-1
CDR3aa: CASSFLAGDFYNEQFF
CDR3nt: TGCGCCAGCAGCTTCCTGGCGGGAGATTTCTACAATGAGCAGTTCTTC

d_gene: TRBD1
len: 20
j_gene: TRBJ2-6
abundance: .
v_gene: TRBV15
CDR3aa: CATSREHLGQGATGANVLTF
CDR3nt: TGTGCCACCAGCAGAGAACATTTAGGACAGGGGGCAACTGGGGCCAACGTCCTGACTTTC

d_gene: .
len: 13
j_gene: TRBJ2-4
abundance: few
v_gene: TRBV28
CDR3aa: CASISQGGFIQYF
CDR3nt: TGTGCCAGCATTTCCCAGGGTGGATTTATTCAGTACTTC

d_gene: TRBD2
len: 14
j_gene: TRBJ2-1
abundance: .
v_gene: TRBV2
CDR3aa: CASSVSGGRDEQFF
CDR3nt: TGTGCCAGCAGTGTTAGCGGGGGGCGGGATGAGCAGTTCTTC

d_gene: TRBD1
len: 16
j_gene: TRBJ1-3
abundance: once
v_gene: TRBV5-4
CDR3aa: CASSLGQEISGNTIYF
CDR3nt: TGTGCCAGCAGCCTGGGACAGGAAATCTCTGGAAACACCATATATTTT

d_gene: TRBD1
len: 16
j_gene: TRBJ1-6
abundance: .
v_gene: TRBV9
CDR3aa: CASSRLRDSQDSPLHF
CDR3nt: TGTGCCAGCAGCCGCCTCCGGGACAGCCAAGATTCACCCCTCCACTTT

d_gene: TRBD1
len: 15
j_gene: TRBJ2-3
abundance: .
v_gene: TRBV5-5
CDR3aa: CASSLLTGAIDTQYF
CDR3nt: TGTGCCAGCAGCTTGTTAACAGGGGCCATCGATACGCAGTATTTT

d_gene: .
len: 15
j_gene: TRBJ1-4
abundance: .
v_gene: TRBV15
CDR3aa: CATSRAQGGGEKLFF
CDR3nt: TGTGCCACCAGCAGGGCACAGGGAGGGGGTGAAAAATTGTTTTTT

d_gene: TRBD2
len: 15
j_gene: TRBJ2-3
abundance: .
v_gene: TRBV2
CDR3aa: CASSPDSGGTDTQYF
CDR3nt: TGTGCCAGCAGTCCCGATAGCGGGGGCACAGATACGCAGTATTTT

d_gene: TRBD1
len: 14
j_gene: TRBJ1-5
abundance: .
v_gene: TRBV10-3
CDR3aa: CAISRDRATQPQHF
CDR3nt: TGTGCCATCAGCCGGGACAGGGCCACTCAGCCCCAGCATTTT

d_gene: TRBD2
len: 14
j_gene: TRBJ2-1
abundance: .
v_gene: TRBV7-3
CDR3aa: CASSLAGGLNEQFF
CDR3nt: TGTGCCAGCAGCTTAGCGGGGGGGCTCAATGAGCAGTTCTTC